Described below is a single T cell receptor beta chain sequence and its context. This CDR3 has 12 residues. Germline CDR1 reads SQVTM; CDR2 reads ANQGSEA. The ends were cut back, 0 bases at V and 4 bases at J, with 4 bases in the middle. The authors sequenced patients whose flow cytometry had shown CD8+CD57+ cell expansion. The data were obtained in a study of CD8+CD57+ T cells in acquired aplastic anemia. Profiling that covered TCR beta VDJ and CDR3 relied on genomic DNA as its template. TCRdb analysed the reads with MiXCR anew, one entry per CDR3 protein. Of around 200,000 distinct CDR3 sequences in the sample, over 55% were seen once.

The material sequenced was sorted CD4+, CD8+, or CD8+CD57+ T cells (not recorded which) from PBMCs. The sequence was obtained from a human donor with aplastic anemia. The chain uses TRBV29-1 and TRBJ1-3; no firm D call. CDR3 residues: CSVEDNGNTIYF. CDR3 DNA: TGCAGCGTTGAAGACAACGGAAACACCATATATTTT.